A selection of T cell receptor beta chains follows, all from one sample in a study of beta chain features in type 1 diabetes. Sequenced by immunoSEQ multiplex PCR; TCRdb stores in-frame clones only, minus some. The sample records about 450,000 clones, 9.5% to 12% being singletons. Sample: naive CD4+ T cells from blood. All receptors come from a woman aged 18-29 years in good health. Both conserved end residues are part of each CDR3. Each record gives: V gene, J gene, D gene, clone size, CDR3 protein, CDR3 DNA. The D gene is left open where the match is weak. Clone size is stated in some rows and not others, as once, few, many or a class when expanded.

V: TRBV20-1; J: TRBJ2-7; D: -; size: -; CDR3: CSAGTYEQYF; DNA: TGCAGTGCTGGCACCTACGAGCAGTACTTC
V: TRBV28; J: TRBJ1-1; D: -; size: -; CDR3: CASSRDQGEAFF; DNA: TGTGCCAGCAGCAGGGATCAGGGAGAAGCTTTCTTT
V: TRBV7-9; J: TRBJ2-5; D: -; size: -; CDR3: CASSLGLQGRETQYF; DNA: TGTGCCAGCAGCCTGGGCCTCCAAGGCCGAGAGACCCAGTACTTC
V: TRBV4-2; J: TRBJ2-1; D: -; size: -; CDR3: CASSQVIHEQFF; DNA: TGTGCCAGCAGCCAAGTTATCCATGAGCAGTTCTTC
V: TRBV7-2; J: TRBJ2-1; D: -; size: -; CDR3: CASSPRVWGEQFF; DNA: TGTGCCAGCAGCCCCAGGGTATGGGGTGAGCAGTTCTTC
V: TRBV28; J: TRBJ2-1; D: -; size: -; CDR3: CASSLSALAGNEQFF; DNA: TGTGCCAGCAGTTTATCAGCTCTAGCAGGCAATGAGCAGTTCTTC
V: TRBV4-2; J: TRBJ1-1; D: TRBD1; size: few; CDR3: CASSRGRDSLEAFF; DNA: TGTGCCAGCAGCCGTGGCAGGGACAGCCTCGAAGCTTTCTTT
V: TRBV30; J: TRBJ2-1; D: -; size: -; CDR3: CAWSVRRRTNEQFF; DNA: TGTGCCTGGAGTGTCCGTCGCAGGACCAATGAGCAGTTCTTC
V: TRBV7-9; J: TRBJ2-4; D: TRBD1; size: few; CDR3: CASSTRDRVDHIQYF; DNA: TGTGCCAGCAGCACCCGGGACAGGGTCGATCACATTCAGTACTTC
V: TRBV5-1; J: TRBJ2-6; D: -; size: -; CDR3: CASSLVGHVTSGANVLTF; DNA: TGCGCCAGCAGCTTGGTTGGACACGTTACCTCTGGGGCCAACGTCCTGACTTTC
V: TRBV21-1; J: TRBJ2-1; D: -; size: many; CDR3: CASTNLVFGNEQFF; DNA: TGTGCCAGCACCAACTTGGTTTTTGGGAATGAGCAGTTCTTC
V: TRBV9; J: TRBJ1-2; D: TRBD1; size: few; CDR3: CASRDRGYGYTF; DNA: TGTGCCAGCAGAGACAGGGGCTATGGCTACACCTTC
V: TRBV5-1; J: TRBJ2-1; D: -; size: few; CDR3: CASHRSSGAGEQFF; DNA: TGCGCCAGCCACAGGAGCTCAGGGGCCGGTGAGCAGTTCTTC
V: TRBV7-9; J: TRBJ2-1; D: -; size: -; CDR3: CASSLSEGEQFF; DNA: TGTGCCAGCAGCTTAAGTGAGGGGGAGCAGTTCTTC
V: TRBV6-5; J: TRBJ2-1; D: TRBD1; size: few; CDR3: CASSHLPGQWNNEQFF; DNA: TGTGCCAGCAGTCACTTACCGGGACAGTGGAACAATGAGCAGTTCTTC
V: TRBV29-1; J: TRBJ1-4; D: TRBD1; size: -; CDR3: CSALGQGNEKLFF; DNA: TGCAGCGCCCTGGGACAGGGTAATGAAAAACTGTTTTTT
V: TRBV4-3; J: TRBJ1-4; D: -; size: -; CDR3: CASSRGTLEKLFF; DNA: TGCGCCAGCAGCCGCGGGACACTTGAAAAACTGTTTTTT
V: TRBV19; J: TRBJ2-7; D: TRBD1; size: few; CDR3: CASSTPGQSYEQYF; DNA: TGTGCCAGTAGTACTCCGGGACAGTCCTACGAGCAGTACTTC
V: TRBV30; J: TRBJ1-1; D: -; size: -; CDR3: CAWSRSNTEAFF; DNA: TGTGCCTGGAGTAGGTCCAACACTGAAGCTTTCTTT
V: TRBV15; J: TRBJ2-7; D: -; size: few; CDR3: CATSREVTRPEQYF; DNA: TGTGCCACCAGCAGAGAGGTGACTAGACCCGAGCAGTACTTC
V: TRBV7-9; J: TRBJ2-1; D: -; size: -; CDR3: CASSNTYSYNEQFF; DNA: TGTGCCAGCTCCAACACTTACTCCTACAATGAGCAGTTCTTC
V: TRBV10-3; J: TRBJ1-4; D: -; size: -; CDR3: CAIRRQANEKLFF; DNA: TGTGCCATCAGAAGACAGGCTAATGAAAAACTGTTTTTT
V: TRBV4-1; J: TRBJ1-3; D: -; size: few; CDR3: CASSPPLGNTIYF; DNA: TGCGCCAGCAGTCCTCCGTTAGGAAACACCATATATTTT
V: TRBV19; J: TRBJ2-7; D: TRBD1; size: -; CDR3: CASTDRDSYEQYF; DNA: TGTGCCAGTACCGACAGGGACTCCTACGAGCAGTACTTC
V: TRBV7-2; J: TRBJ2-5; D: -; size: few; CDR3: CASSLGSLAGLETQYF; DNA: TGTGCCAGCAGCTTAGGTTCACTAGCTGGACTCGAGACCCAGTACTTC
V: TRBV7-2; J: TRBJ2-6; D: -; size: few; CDR3: CASSIWGRSSGANVLTF; DNA: TGTGCCAGCAGCATTTGGGGCCGGAGCTCTGGGGCCAACGTCCTGACTTTC
V: TRBV27; J: TRBJ1-5; D: TRBD1; size: few; CDR3: CASRRIGQGANNQPQHF; DNA: TGTGCCAGCAGGCGAATTGGACAGGGGGCGAACAATCAGCCCCAGCATTTT
V: TRBV29-1; J: TRBJ1-1; D: -; size: -; CDR3: CSAREGNRIVSTEAFF; DNA: TGCAGCGCTCGAGAGGGGAACAGGATTGTAAGCACTGAAGCTTTCTTT
V: TRBV7-9; J: TRBJ2-4; D: -; size: -; CDR3: CASDRGGNIQYF; DNA: TGTGCCAGCGATCGGGGCGGGAACATTCAGTACTTC
V: TRBV7-2; J: TRBJ2-1; D: TRBD2; size: few; CDR3: CASSRTSGAYNEQFF; DNA: TGTGCCAGCAGCCGGACTAGCGGGGCCTACAATGAGCAGTTCTTC
V: TRBV6-5; J: TRBJ2-1; D: -; size: -; CDR3: CASSLGLSSYNEQFF; DNA: TGTGCCAGCAGCTTGGGACTCAGCTCCTACAATGAGCAGTTCTTC
V: TRBV25-1; J: TRBJ2-1; D: -; size: few; CDR3: CASSEYVNEQFF; DNA: TGTGCCAGCAGTGAGTATGTCAATGAGCAGTTCTTC
V: TRBV27; J: TRBJ2-6; D: -; size: many; CDR3: CASSLSGANVLTF; DNA: TGTGCCAGCAGTTTATCTGGGGCCAACGTCCTGACTTTC
V: TRBV18; J: TRBJ2-1; D: TRBD2; size: -; CDR3: CASSPPGLAGGLYNEQFF; DNA: TGTGCCAGCTCACCACCGGGACTAGCGGGAGGTCTCTACAATGAGCAGTTCTTC
V: TRBV16; J: TRBJ1-1; D: -; size: -; CDR3: CASSPSLGVTEAFF; DNA: TGTGCCAGCAGCCCAAGCTTGGGGGTAACTGAAGCTTTCTTT
V: TRBV7-6; J: TRBJ2-7; D: -; size: few; CDR3: CASSLEVGFRYEQYF; DNA: TGTGCCAGCAGCTTAGAAGTAGGGTTCCGGTACGAGCAGTACTTC
V: TRBV4-3; J: TRBJ1-2; D: -; size: -; CDR3: CASSQVRGQGTGYTF; DNA: TGCGCCAGCAGCCAAGTCCGCGGTCAGGGAACTGGCTACACCTTC
V: TRBV30; J: TRBJ1-2; D: -; size: many; CDR3: CAWSRGSYGYTF; DNA: TGTGCCTGGTCCCGGGGGAGCTATGGCTACACCTTC
V: TRBV7-9; J: TRBJ1-2; D: -; size: -; CDR3: CASSFPVRGDDNYGYTF; DNA: TGTGCCAGCAGCTTCCCTGTGCGGGGAGACGATAACTATGGCTACACCTTC
V: TRBV29-1; J: TRBJ1-2; D: -; size: -; CDR3: CSVGEPGQSYGYTF; DNA: TGCAGCGTTGGGGAACCGGGACAATCCTATGGCTACACCTTC
V: TRBV6-5; J: TRBJ2-7; D: -; size: few; CDR3: CASSYVNRVYF; DNA: TGTGCCAGCAGTTACGTCAACCGGGTGTACTTC
V: TRBV7-9; J: TRBJ1-4; D: TRBD1; size: few; CDR3: CASSLGQGAFGEKLFF; DNA: TGTGCCAGCAGCTTGGGACAGGGGGCATTCGGCGAAAAACTGTTTTTT
V: TRBV7-3; J: TRBJ2-1; D: -; size: -; CDR3: CASSFGSSSYNEQFF; DNA: TGTGCCAGCAGCTTCGGGAGCAGCTCCTACAATGAGCAGTTCTTC
V: TRBV11-3; J: TRBJ2-1; D: TRBD2; size: -; CDR3: CASSSGLAGAWEQFF; DNA: TGTGCCAGCAGCTCGGGACTAGCGGGAGCATGGGAGCAGTTCTTC
V: TRBV27; J: TRBJ1-1; D: -; size: -; CDR3: CASSDRRTEAFF; DNA: TGTGCCAGCAGCGACAGGAGAACTGAAGCTTTCTTT
V: TRBV5-1; J: TRBJ2-7; D: -; size: -; CDR3: CASSLMGTTYEQYF; DNA: TGCGCCAGCAGCTTGATGGGGACGACCTACGAGCAGTACTTC
V: TRBV7-9; J: TRBJ1-5; D: -; size: -; CDR3: CASGNSNQPQHF; DNA: TGTGCCAGCGGAAATAGCAATCAGCCCCAGCATTTT
V: TRBV29-1; J: TRBJ2-1; D: TRBD1; size: few; CDR3: CSARLRGTGTGYNEQFF; DNA: TGCAGCGCAAGATTAAGAGGAACCGGGACAGGGTACAATGAGCAGTTCTTC
V: TRBV19; J: TRBJ1-2; D: -; size: few; CDR3: CASSRRGGYYGYTF; DNA: TGTGCCAGTAGTAGGAGAGGTGGATACTATGGCTACACCTTC
V: TRBV28; J: TRBJ1-6; D: -; size: -; CDR3: CASRPPGNSPLHF; DNA: TGTGCCAGCAGACCACCAGGGAATTCACCCCTCCACTTT
V: TRBV7-2; J: TRBJ2-1; D: -; size: few; CDR3: CASSPGRGGEQFF; DNA: TGTGCCAGCAGCCCGGGGCGGGGCGGTGAGCAGTTCTTC
V: TRBV29-1; J: TRBJ2-1; D: TRBD2; size: -; CDR3: CSSSGLAEAYNEQFF; DNA: TGCAGCAGTTCGGGACTAGCTGAGGCCTACAATGAGCAGTTCTTC
V: TRBV6-5; J: TRBJ2-1; D: -; size: -; CDR3: CASSYEVGEAEQFF; DNA: TGTGCCAGCAGTTACGAGGTGGGGGAGGCTGAGCAGTTCTTC
V: TRBV28; J: TRBJ2-2; D: -; size: few; CDR3: CASGARTGELFF; DNA: TGTGCCAGCGGCGCCCGAACCGGGGAGCTGTTTTTT
V: TRBV28; J: TRBJ1-1; D: -; size: few; CDR3: CASSNRVKAFF; DNA: TGTGCCAGCAGCAACAGGGTTAAGGCTTTCTTT
V: TRBV7-9; J: TRBJ2-5; D: TRBD2; size: few; CDR3: CASSPRGGLATGETQYF; DNA: TGTGCCAGCAGCCCCCGGGGGGGACTAGCGACGGGAGAGACCCAGTACTTC
V: TRBV7-2; J: TRBJ2-7; D: TRBD1; size: -; CDR3: CASSLDRGAYEQYF; DNA: TGTGCCAGCAGCTTAGACAGGGGAGCCTACGAGCAGTACTTC
V: TRBV7-8; J: TRBJ2-2; D: TRBD1; size: -; CDR3: CASQETGAPTGELFF; DNA: TGTGCCAGCCAAGAAACAGGGGCTCCCACCGGGGAGCTGTTTTTT
V: TRBV11-2; J: TRBJ2-3; D: TRBD2; size: -; CDR3: CASSSRTSGTDTQYF; DNA: TGTGCCAGCAGCTCGAGGACTAGCGGCACAGATACGCAGTATTTT
V: TRBV6-6; J: TRBJ1-1; D: -; size: -; CDR3: CASSRRRDTEAFF; DNA: TGTGCCAGCAGCCGCCGGAGGGACACTGAAGCTTTCTTT